Listed here is a single TCR beta chain. The CDR3 length is 15 residues. Germline lookup yields CDR1 SGHRS and CDR2 YFSETQ. The V and J ends lost 3 bases and 0 bases respectively, with 13 bases between them. This entry comes from a study of follicular helper T cells after annual influenza vaccination. The repertoire was sequenced with immunoSEQ multiplex PCR; TCRdb's copy has only in-frame clones and lacks some. The sample yields approximately 12,000 clones, just under 80% seen once. As to time point: 2014-2015 season, pre-vaccination. Sorted blood CD4 subsets were sequenced before and after adults received seasonal inactivated influenza vaccine.

The V call is TRBV5-1, the J call TRBJ2-7; D tentatively reads TRBD1 or TRBD2 (5 bases each). The sequence came from an adult who received the influenza vaccine. The sample in question was CXCR5- memory CD4+ T cells sorted from blood, obtained on the day of influenza vaccination. DNA of the CDR3: TGCGCCAGCAGCTGGGGACCGTTCGTCTCCTACGAGCAGTACTTC. The encoded protein is CASSWGPFVSYEQYF.